The sequence of this TCR beta chain was determined in a study of CD8 T cells in ankylosing spondylitis (dated by TCRdb to 2016 to 2017). The study in broad terms: To find TCR variants linked to disease, the study profiled T cell receptor beta repertoires in ankylosing spondylitis patients and healthy donors. The full study cohort was made up of roughly 25 ankylosing spondylitis patients and 108 healthy donors. Peripheral blood was sampled, and synovial fluid was also collected from ankylosing spondylitis patients. General conclusions and limits of the study: Some of the motif variants had been reported before in the synovial fluid and blood of reactive arthritis patients, a finding that suggests common disease-initiation mechanisms. According to the report, matched synovial fluid samples from ankylosing spondylitis patients were significantly enriched for the disease-linked clones. In peripheral blood, the disease-linked clones were found at relatively low frequencies and had a CD8+ phenotype. Blood from ankylosing spondylitis patients appeared to be characterized by a TCR beta motif made up of under ten highly homologous amino acid variants.

Only a few counts were recorded for this clonotype. Its antigen remains unidentified. No much larger clonotype is one base removed from it; base qualities were not supplied. The reads were generated on an Illumina HiSeq 2500. Quantitative 5'-RACE with molecular barcodes was used to prepare TCR beta libraries. In the authors' own workflow: To identify disease-linked TCR variants, a new computational method was used, one built on a probabilistic model of VDJ rearrangement. TCRdb itself trimmed the public reads at Q25 with fastp, ran MiXCR and retained productive beta chains. Rows are combined by CDR3 protein, so each entry shows the most common genes and DNA. TCRdb, not the original authors, processed these V and J calls. The sample table contains around 340,000 distinct CDR3 sequences; only one count was recorded for 20% of them. 10% to 15% of the sample rests with the top ten. This clonotype originated in a male donor with ankylosing spondylitis or in good health (not recorded which). The specimen was blood, either unsorted or a sorted T cell fraction (not recorded which).

Read as DNA, the sequence is TGTGCCAGCAGTTTTCAGCTGGGGACTAGCGGGGGAGGGTACAATGAGCAGTTCTTC. The resulting protein is CASSFQLGTSGGGYNEQFF. The chain links TRBV12-3 or TRBV12-4 with TRBJ2-1, and TRBD2 aligns with 14 junction nucleotides. From V the trimming removes 3 bases and from J it removes 4 bases, while the gene matches leave 11 bases of the junction unaccounted for. From its cysteine to its phenylalanine, the CDR3 spans 19 amino acids. Kept here is only the CDR3 DNA, which spans 57 bases and is read in frame from base 1.